This record concerns one TCR beta chain sequence. The antigen this receptor binds is unknown. No per-base quality is available; no much larger clone lies one base away. These data are taken from a study of OX40 agonist ivuxolimab in advanced cancers. Notes on the research overall: Ivuxolimab was a fully human IgG2 agonistic monoclonal antibody targeting the costimulatory receptor OX40 (CD134). Intravenous ivuxolimab was administered to patients every 2 weeks at six dose levels: 0.01, 0.1, 0.3, 1.5, 3 and 10 mg/kg. Among the 50 to 55 dose-escalation patients, roughly 20 had hepatocellular carcinoma, 15 or so melanoma, 9 renal cell carcinoma and 9 head and neck cancer. In the dose-escalation cohort, roughly 80% of patients were male, and the mean age was around 60 years, with a range of roughly 20 to 80. Prior anti-PD-1, anti-PD-L1 or anti-CTLA-4 therapy was permitted, and about two fifths of dose-escalation patients had received checkpoint inhibitors. Partial responses occurred in three dose-escalation patients, of whom one had hepatocellular carcinoma and two had cutaneous melanoma. The point of sequencing TCRbeta in the periphery was to test whether ivuxolimab changed TCR sequence diversity and drove clonal T-cell expansion. The paper reports the monotherapy dose-escalation portion (N of about 52 patients) of the phase I ivuxolimab trial.

The trial excluded patients who had a history of autoimmune disease or who were on systemic immunosuppression. Peripheral blood for TCR sequencing was collected from all dose cohorts at baseline, on cycle 4 day 1, and on cycle 7 day 1. Samples were obtained from an open-label, multicenter, first-in-human phase I dose-escalation trial of ivuxolimab. Adults with locally advanced or metastatic head and neck squamous cell, hepatocellular, melanoma or renal cell carcinoma were enrolled in the trial. CD4+ and CD8+ T cells were sorted separately from peripheral blood before TCR sequencing. To sequence the TCRbeta CDR3 region, genomic DNA was isolated from the sorted cells. The immunoSEQ Assay was used for sequencing of TCRbeta CDR3 regions. TCRdb's version of the immuneACCESS table is confined to in-frame rearrangements and falls short of the full clone set. An unresolved V gene accounts for under half of the shortfall where checked; the remainder is of unknown origin. This sample holds 80,000 or so clones; around 85% were observed only once. The top ten hold roughly 2.2% of the sample.

The germline V gene gives CDR1 as SQVTM and CDR2 as ANQGSEA. V and J are truncated by 6 bases and 1 base respectively, leaving an intervening sequence of 12 bases. The CDR3 goes from the cysteine to the phenylalanine over 13 residues. Only the CDR3 region is kept as DNA, spanning 39 bases read in frame from base 1. Study-wide conclusions, independent of this receptor: Partial responders in the 0.1-3.0 mg/kg groups had among the lowest normalized peripheral clonal expansion, especially among CD8+ T cells. On average, CD8+ T cells showed more expanded clones than CD4+ T cells after ivuxolimab. At doses of 0.1 to 3.0 mg/kg, clonal expansion of both CD4+ and CD8+ blood T cells was observed from baseline to week 6. Low levels of normalized T-cell clonal expansion were also shown by some nonresponding patients. Which antigens the clonally expanded peripheral T cells were specific for was not determined.

This clonotype was sampled from an adult with an advanced solid tumor such as melanoma, head and neck, liver or kidney cancer. This specimen was CD4+ or CD8+ T cells sorted from blood, taken in a trial of the OX40 agonist ivuxolimab. Recombination connected TRBV29-1 to TRBJ1-1; the D segment cannot be called with confidence. At the DNA level, the sequence is TGCAGCGTGTCTCGGACGGCGAACACTGAAGCTTTCTTT. It codes for CSVSRTANTEAFF.